This TCR beta chain was sequenced for a study of T cells in Graves' hyperthyroidism and ophthalmopathy. Study at large: Blood from the periphery was taken at initial diagnosis, before any treatment.

Germline V gives CDR1 DFQATT, CDR2 SNEGSKA (reference sequence). The CDR3 length is 20 residues. Losses at the gene ends were 1 base for V and 0 bases for J; bases not matched to a gene: 12. The authors took PBMCs from 10 ml fresh peripheral blood. TCR beta CDR3 region amplification was performed from RNA transcripts. The HTBI set primed first-round TCR CDR3 RT-PCR. TCRdb processed the multiplex PCR reads anew with MiXCR; each CDR3 protein has one entry. The sample includes fewer than 500,000 distinct CDR3 sequences, over 12% of them seen just once. This clonotype was detected a few times. As yet, its antigen is unknown. Study results and limitations: Clonotypes that were expanded in thyroid above 0.001 mostly appeared in blood too.

The rearrangement joins TRBV20-1 to TRBJ2-1, with 13 bases aligning to TRBD2. The origin of this receptor is a man younger than 35 with Graves' ophthalmopathy. The sample taken for sequencing was blood. CDR3 sequence (DNA): TGCAGTGCTAGAGTATCCGGGACTAGCGGGGACCTGAGCTCCTACAATGAGCAGTTCTTC. Encoded protein: CSARVSGTSGDLSSYNEQFF.